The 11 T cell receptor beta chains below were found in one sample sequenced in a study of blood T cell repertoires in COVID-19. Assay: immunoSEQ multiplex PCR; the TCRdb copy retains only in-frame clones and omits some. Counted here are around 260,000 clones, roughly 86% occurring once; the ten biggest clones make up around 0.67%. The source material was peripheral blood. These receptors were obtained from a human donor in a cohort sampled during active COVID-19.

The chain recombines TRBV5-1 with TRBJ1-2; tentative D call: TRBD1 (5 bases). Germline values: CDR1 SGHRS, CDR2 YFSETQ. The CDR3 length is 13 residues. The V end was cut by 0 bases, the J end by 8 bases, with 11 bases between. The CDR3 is CASSLEGLLGYTF. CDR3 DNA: TGCGCCAGCAGCTTGGAGGGGTTATTAGGCTACACCTTC.

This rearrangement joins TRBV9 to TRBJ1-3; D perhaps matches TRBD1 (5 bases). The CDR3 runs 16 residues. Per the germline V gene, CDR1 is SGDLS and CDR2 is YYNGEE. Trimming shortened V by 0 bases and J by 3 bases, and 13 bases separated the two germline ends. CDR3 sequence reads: CASSVVNRGLGNTIYF. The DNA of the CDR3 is TGTGCCAGCAGCGTAGTGAATAGGGGCCTTGGAAACACCATATATTTT.

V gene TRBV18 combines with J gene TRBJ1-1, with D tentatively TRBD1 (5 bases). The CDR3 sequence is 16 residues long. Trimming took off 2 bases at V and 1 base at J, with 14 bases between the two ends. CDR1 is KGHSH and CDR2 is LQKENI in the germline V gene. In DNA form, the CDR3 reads TGTGCCAGCTCACCAATGGAAGGGGCACCGAACACTGAAGCTTTCTTT. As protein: CASSPMEGAPNTEAFF.

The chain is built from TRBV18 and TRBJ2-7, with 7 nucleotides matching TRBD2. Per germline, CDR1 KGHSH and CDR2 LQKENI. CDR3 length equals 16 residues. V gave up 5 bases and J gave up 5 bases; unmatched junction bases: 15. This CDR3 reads CASSYDTFPRGDEQYF. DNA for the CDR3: TGTGCCAGCTCATACGACACGTTCCCTCGGGGGGACGAGCAGTACTTC.

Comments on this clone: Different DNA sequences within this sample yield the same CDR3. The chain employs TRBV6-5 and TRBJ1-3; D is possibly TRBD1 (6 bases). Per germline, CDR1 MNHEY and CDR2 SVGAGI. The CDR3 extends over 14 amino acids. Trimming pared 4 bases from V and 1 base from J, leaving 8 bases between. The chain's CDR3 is CASSLRGSGNTIYF. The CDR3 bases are TGTGCCAGCAGTTTAAGGGGGTCTGGAAACACCATATATTTT.

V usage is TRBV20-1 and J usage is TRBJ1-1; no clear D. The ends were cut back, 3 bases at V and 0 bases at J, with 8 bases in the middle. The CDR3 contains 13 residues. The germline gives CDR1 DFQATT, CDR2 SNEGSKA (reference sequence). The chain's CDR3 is CSASGSMNTEAFF. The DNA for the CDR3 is TGCAGTGCTAGTGGGAGTATGAACACTGAAGCTTTCTTT.

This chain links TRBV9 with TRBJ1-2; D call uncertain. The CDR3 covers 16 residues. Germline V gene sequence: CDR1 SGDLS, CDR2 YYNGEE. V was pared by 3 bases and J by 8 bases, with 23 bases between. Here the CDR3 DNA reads TGTGCCAGCAGCGGAAAGGAGGTGGGCCCAACACGGGGCTACACCTTC. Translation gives CASSGKEVGPTRGYTF.

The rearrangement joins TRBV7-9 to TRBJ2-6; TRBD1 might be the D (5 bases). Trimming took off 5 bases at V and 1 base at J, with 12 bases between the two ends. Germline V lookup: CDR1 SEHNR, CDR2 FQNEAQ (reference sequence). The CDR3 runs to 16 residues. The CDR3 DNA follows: TGTGCCAGCAGCCCCCCAGGGATATCTGGGGCCAACGTCCTGACTTTC. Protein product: CASSPPGISGANVLTF.

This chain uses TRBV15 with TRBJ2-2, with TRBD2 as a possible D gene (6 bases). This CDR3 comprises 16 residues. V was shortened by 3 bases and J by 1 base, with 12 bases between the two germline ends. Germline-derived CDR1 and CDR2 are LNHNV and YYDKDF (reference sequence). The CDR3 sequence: CATSSGGSKNTGELFF. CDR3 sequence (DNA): TGTGCCACCAGCAGCGGGGGATCTAAGAACACCGGGGAGCTGTTTTTT.

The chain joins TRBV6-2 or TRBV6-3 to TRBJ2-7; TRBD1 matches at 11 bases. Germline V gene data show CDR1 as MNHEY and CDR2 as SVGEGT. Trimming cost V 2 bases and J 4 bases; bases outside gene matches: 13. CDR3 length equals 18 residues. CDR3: CASSYPLDRGPLLYEQYF. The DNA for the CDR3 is TGTGCCAGCAGTTACCCCCTGGACAGGGGGCCCCTGTTGTACGAGCAGTACTTC.

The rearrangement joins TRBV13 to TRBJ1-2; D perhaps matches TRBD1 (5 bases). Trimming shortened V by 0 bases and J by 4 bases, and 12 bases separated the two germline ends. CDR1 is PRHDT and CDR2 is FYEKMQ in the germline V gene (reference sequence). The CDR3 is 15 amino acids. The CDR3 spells CASSLGKTTGYGYTF. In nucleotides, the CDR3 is TGTGCCAGCAGCTTAGGTAAGACAACAGGCTATGGCTACACCTTC.